Below, 21 T cell receptor beta chains from the same sample are listed, as sequenced in a study of blood T cell repertoires in COVID-19. This table comes from immunoSEQ multiplex PCR, and its TCRdb copy is limited to in-frame clones, with some not included. Among approximately 300,000 clones listed, about 85% were seen once. Sequenced sample: PBMCs or T cells enriched from blood (not recorded which). These receptor sequences come from a woman aged 25 to 39 who had recovered from COVID-19.

The J gene is TRBJ2-3, the V gene TRBV2; D might be TRBD1 (6 bases). V was clipped by 6 bases and J by 3 bases, with 19 bases between them. Germline V gene sequence: CDR1 SNHLY, CDR2 FYNNEI. The CDR3 has 16 amino acids. The CDR3: CASRDLRQRGTDTQYF. CDR3 nucleotide sequence: TGTGCCAGCAGAGACCTAAGACAGAGGGGGACAGATACGCAGTATTTT.

This clone appeared a single time. The chain recombines TRBV5-4 with TRBJ1-4; D gene ambiguous. Germline CDR1 is SGHNT and CDR2 is YYREEE (reference sequence). V lost 4 bases, J lost 8 bases, and 21 bases lay in between. The CDR3 has 16 amino acids. CDR3 residues: CASSKTAPGGWEKLFF. In nucleotides, the CDR3 is TGTGCCAGCAGCAAGACTGCCCCAGGCGGGTGGGAAAAACTGTTTTTT.

The gene calls are TRBV20-1 and TRBJ2-5, with TRBD2 matching 8 bases. V lost 3 bases and J lost 0; bases outside the gene matches: 3. CDR1 DFQATT and CDR2 SNEGSKA come from the germline V gene (reference sequence). CDR3 length: 14 amino acids. As DNA, the CDR3 is TGCAGTGCTAGTAGCGGGGCGTACCAAGAGACCCAGTACTTC. Protein product: CSASSGAYQETQYF.

This clone was seen a single time. The J gene is TRBJ2-1, the V gene TRBV5-1; possible D gene TRBD1, 6 bases. The V and J ends lost 4 bases and 2 bases respectively, with 10 bases between them. CDR1 is SGHRS, CDR2 YFSETQ, per germline. The CDR3 length is 14 residues. Here the CDR3 DNA reads TGCGCCAGCAGCACACCAGGGGCCTACAATGAGCAGTTCTTC. Protein sequence: CASSTPGAYNEQFF. The whole variable domain, remainder taken from reference TRBV5-1 and TRBJ2-1, is KAGVTQTPRYLIKTRGQQVTLSCSPISGHRSVSWYQQTPGQGLQFLFEYFSETQRNKGNFPGRFSGRQFSNSRSEMNVSTLELGDSALYLCASSTPGAYNEQFFGPGTRLTVL.

The CDR3, as DNA: TGTGCCACCAGGGGGATTAACCGGCCCTCAGGGGCAGATACGCAGTATTTT. It specifies CATRGINRPSGADTQYF. The chain is built from TRBV24-1 and TRBJ2-3, with a tentative D call TRBD1 (6 bases). This CDR3 has 17 residues. CDR1 is KGHDR, CDR2 SFDVKD, per germline. The V end lost 7 bases, the J end lost 4 bases, and 23 bases lay between the germline ends.

This chain links TRBV13 with TRBJ2-2, with D possibly TRBD2 on 6 matching bases. Germline V lookup: CDR1 PRHDT, CDR2 FYEKMQ (reference sequence). The CDR3 has 18 amino acids. V gave up 5 bases and J gave up 1 base, with 20 bases separating them. CDR3 DNA sequence: TGTGCCAGCAGCCCCCTTGGGGGACTTGGCTGGAACACCGGGGAGCTGTTTTTT. It specifies CASSPLGGLGWNTGELFF.

The chain links TRBV28 to TRBJ2-3; D gene unclear. Per germline, CDR1 MDHEN and CDR2 SYDVKM. V was cut by 5 bases and J by 2 bases, with 8 bases left in between. This CDR3 has 13 residues. The CDR3 region is CASSPTPTDTQYF. In DNA, the CDR3 is TGTGCCAGCAGTCCGACTCCCACAGATACGCAGTATTTT.

The V gene is TRBV18, the J gene TRBJ1-6, with D possibly TRBD1 on 6 matching bases. V was pared by 4 bases and J by 10 bases, with 14 bases between. Germline V lookup: CDR1 KGHSH, CDR2 LQKENI. The CDR3 loop spans 14 amino acids. This CDR3 is CASSLEQGGSPLHF. Written as DNA, the CDR3 is TGTGCCAGCTCACTTGAACAGGGCGGATCACCCCTCCACTTT.

This chain joins TRBV25-1 and TRBJ2-5; TRBD1 agrees at 10 bases. The CDR3 spans 18 residues. Per the germline V gene, CDR1 is MGHDK and CDR2 is SYGVNS. V gave up 5 bases and J gave up 4 bases; unmatched junction bases: 16. The CDR3 spells CASSTIGAGQGSRETQYF. The CDR3 DNA follows: TGTGCCAGCAGTACTATTGGTGCGGGACAGGGGTCTAGAGAGACCCAGTACTTC.

The rearrangement uses TRBV5-4 and TRBJ2-3; 8 bases align to TRBD1. Germline V gene data show CDR1 as SGHNT and CDR2 as YYREEE (reference sequence). J lost 3 bases, V lost 4 bases, and 4 bases had no gene match. This CDR3 has 14 amino acids. The CDR3 sequence is CASSQGAGTDTQYF. DNA of the CDR3: TGTGCCAGCAGCCAGGGGGCGGGGACAGATACGCAGTATTTT.

CDR3: CASSYMGRQGYQPQHF. The CDR3 nucleotides are TGTGCCAGCAGTTACATGGGGCGACAGGGGTATCAGCCCCAGCATTTT. The gene calls are TRBV6-2 or TRBV6-3 and TRBJ1-5; 8 bases line up with TRBD1. This CDR3 is built from 16 residues. In germline, CDR1 is MNHEY, CDR2 SVGEGT. The V and J ends lost 2 bases and 5 bases, in that order; junction bases with no gene match: 8.

CDR3 residues: CASSLGTKRGGGETQYF. The CDR3 DNA reads TGTGCCAGCAGCTTAGGGACGAAGCGGGGGGGCGGAGAGACCCAGTACTTC. The genes are TRBV11-3 and TRBJ2-5, with 10 bases lining up with TRBD2. CDR3 length: 17 residues. The trim removed 1 base at V and 4 bases at J, leaving 9 bases unmatched. Germline values: CDR1 SGHNT, CDR2 YENEEA.

The chain joins TRBV6-2 or TRBV6-3 to TRBJ2-1, with a tentative D call TRBD1 (5 bases). Germline CDR1 is MNHEY and CDR2 is SVGEGT. Trimming removed 3 bases at V and 8 bases at J, with 14 bases between. The CDR3 extends over 14 amino acids. CDR3 region: CASSYGQPNDEQFF. CDR3 sequence (DNA): TGTGCCAGCAGTTATGGACAACCCAACGATGAGCAGTTCTTC.

The chain carries TRBV24-1 and TRBJ1-2, with D possibly TRBD1 on 5 matching bases. Trimming stripped 4 bases from V and 6 bases from J, with 14 bases between. Germline V CDR1 and CDR2: KGHDR, SFDVKD. CDR3 size: 14 residues. This CDR3 is CATSERRAGNGYTF. The CDR3, as DNA: TGTGCCACCAGTGAGAGGAGGGCAGGGAATGGCTACACCTTC.

Remarks on this clone: The junction departs from the called germline gene at one end, perhaps through a read error. The rearrangement links TRBV2 to TRBJ1-2, with D perhaps matching TRBD1 (6 bases). Germline values: CDR1 SNHLY, CDR2 FYNNEI. There are 13 residues in the CDR3. In nucleotides, the CDR3 is TGTGCCAGCACCGAGACAGGTACCTATCGCTACACCTTC. Translated, it gives CASTETGTYRYTF.

This clone has just one count. V and J are TRBV7-2 and TRBJ1-6; TRBD1 aligns across 10 bases. V lost 5 bases and J lost 9; bases outside the gene matches: 10. The CDR3 sequence is 16 residues long. CDR1 is SGHTA, CDR2 FQGNSA, per germline. CDR3 protein: CASSRRQGAPISPLHF. The DNA of the CDR3 is TGTGCCAGCAGCCGCCGACAGGGGGCTCCGATTTCACCCCTCCACTTT.

V usage is TRBV5-1 and J usage is TRBJ2-5, with 7 bases identical to TRBD1. The CDR3 loop spans 14 amino acids. Germline assignment: CDR1 SGHRS and CDR2 YFSETQ. After removal of 2 bases from V and 3 bases from J, the junction contained 4 bases not matched to a gene. CDR3 bases: TGCGCCAGCAGCTTTGGACAGGCTAAAGAGACCCAGTACTTC. It encodes CASSFGQAKETQYF. The full variable domain, with the rest looked up from reference TRBV5-1 and TRBJ2-5, is KAGVTQTPRYLIKTRGQQVTLSCSPISGHRSVSWYQQTPGQGLQFLFEYFSETQRNKGNFPGRFSGRQFSNSRSEMNVSTLELGDSALYLCASSFGQAKETQYFGPGTRLLVL.

The chain combines TRBV4-3 with TRBJ1-3, with D uncertain. The CDR3 has 15 residues. The germline V and J ends were trimmed by 0 bases and 0 bases, with 6 bases remaining between them. Germline V gene data show CDR1 as LGHNA and CDR2 as YSLEER. CDR3 residues: CASSQEPSSGNTIYF. In DNA form, the CDR3 reads TGCGCCAGCAGCCAAGAGCCGAGCTCTGGAAACACCATATATTTT.

The chain recombines TRBV30 with TRBJ1-2, with D perhaps TRBD1 (6 bases). This CDR3 spans 14 amino acids. Trimming left V 0 bases short and J 7 bases short, with 15 bases between. Germline V gene lookup returns CDR1 GTSNPN and CDR2 SVGIG (reference sequence). The CDR3 loop is CAWSVTGGPFGYTF. CDR3 bases: TGTGCCTGGAGTGTAACCGGGGGGCCGTTTGGCTACACCTTC.

The V and J genes are TRBV5-1 and TRBJ2-1; D call uncertain. Trimming pared 4 bases from V and 7 bases from J, leaving 6 bases between. From germline, CDR1 is SGHRS and CDR2 YFSETQ. The CDR3 contains 11 residues. The CDR3 is CASSLKNEQFF. CDR3 sequence (DNA): TGCGCCAGCAGCCTAAAGAATGAGCAGTTCTTC.

The CDR3 sequence is CASSPDSGPYGYTF. The CDR3 DNA is TGCGCCAGCAGCCCGGACAGTGGGCCCTATGGCTACACCTTC. The J gene is TRBJ1-2, the V gene TRBV5-1; D possibly corresponds to TRBD1 (6 bases). From germline, CDR1 is SGHRS and CDR2 YFSETQ. This CDR3 is built from 14 residues. V was cut by 4 bases and J by 4 bases, with 14 bases left in between.